This passage covers 31 T cell receptor beta chains from one sample sequenced in a study of cytomegalovirus exposure and HLA in healthy donors. Both 60 Vbeta primers and 13 Jbeta primers went into the PCR. Clones were sequenced by immunoSEQ multiplex PCR, and TCRdb holds only the in-frame ones, with some missing. The repertoire holds just over 200,000 clones, with roughly 70% as singletons. The sample comprised PBMCs. Every receptor here comes from a man in his forties or fifties in good health and CMV-seropositive.

The J gene is TRBJ1-2, the V gene TRBV5-6; 8 bases fit TRBD1. The trim removed 4 bases at V and 6 bases at J, leaving 5 bases unmatched. This CDR3 has 13 residues. The germline gives CDR1 SGHDT, CDR2 YYEEEE. CDR3 residues: CASSHRQGNGYTF. The CDR3 coding sequence is TGTGCCAGCAGCCATAGACAGGGGAATGGCTACACCTTC.

The genes are TRBV6-1 and TRBJ2-3; 10 bases map to TRBD2. CDR1 and CDR2 (germline): MNHNS, SASEGT. The V and J ends lost 4 bases and 5 bases, in that order; junction bases with no gene match: 9. The CDR3 runs to 16 residues. The CDR3 sequence is CASSGYSGGAGDTQYF. CDR3 sequence (DNA): TGTGCCAGCAGTGGATACAGCGGGGGGGCTGGAGATACGCAGTATTTT.

This rearrangement joins TRBV29-1 to TRBJ2-1; D gene uncertain. Trimming took off 1 base at V and 5 bases at J, with 12 bases between the two ends. Germline lookup yields CDR1 SQVTM and CDR2 ANQGSEA. The CDR3 length is 14 residues. CDR3 residues: CSVEGAWAHNEQFF. The CDR3, as DNA: TGCAGCGTTGAAGGGGCCTGGGCCCACAATGAGCAGTTCTTC.

The J gene is TRBJ1-6, the V gene TRBV6-5; 10 bases align to TRBD1. Unmatched junction bases numbered 11, after V lost 8 bases and J lost 10 bases. The CDR3 extends over 15 amino acids. Looked up from germline, CDR1 is MNHEY and CDR2 is SVGAGI. The CDR3 here is CASGPGQGIRSPLHF. As DNA, the CDR3 is TGTGCCAGCGGGCCGGGACAGGGGATTAGATCACCCCTCCACTTT.

The chain carries TRBV7-2 and TRBJ1-1, with 7 bases aligning to TRBD1. This CDR3 is 16 amino acids long. Germline V gene sequence: CDR1 SGHTA, CDR2 FQGNSA. The junction had 5 bases not matched to a gene; V was cut back by 0 bases and J by 1 base. CDR3 amino acids: CASSLATGKGNTEAFF. For the CDR3, the DNA is TGTGCCAGCAGCTTAGCGACAGGGAAGGGGAACACTGAAGCTTTCTTT.

The V call is TRBV9, the J call TRBJ1-1, with 7 bases identical to TRBD1. This CDR3 has 14 amino acids. V gave up 5 bases and J gave up 6 bases; unmatched junction bases: 10. The germline gives CDR1 SGDLS, CDR2 YYNGEE. The chain's CDR3 is CASRKGTASPEAFF. CDR3 sequence (DNA): TGTGCCAGCAGGAAAGGGACAGCTTCGCCTGAAGCTTTCTTT.

The CDR3 spells CASYQGFGAFF. Here the CDR3 DNA reads TGTGCCAGTTATCAGGGGTTCGGGGCTTTCTTT. The V and J genes are TRBV19 and TRBJ1-1, with D tentatively TRBD1 (6 bases). The CDR3 spans 11 residues. CDR1 is LNHDA and CDR2 is SQIVND in the germline V gene (reference sequence). V dropped 8 bases and J dropped 11 bases, with 15 bases sitting between them.

CDR3 coding DNA: TGTGCCAGCAGCCCCCCAGGGGGCATGGCCGGGGAGCTGTTTTTT. It codes for CASSPPGGMAGELFF. The chain combines TRBV7-7 with TRBJ2-2, with TRBD1 identical over 8 bases. The J segment lost 6 bases and the V segment lost 5 bases, leaving 8 bases of the junction unmatched. The CDR3 sequence is 15 residues long. Germline CDR1 reads SSHAT; CDR2 reads FNYEAQ (reference sequence).

This clone was picked up one time. The rearrangement links TRBV5-6 to TRBJ1-1, with a possible D match to TRBD1 (6 bases). CDR3 size: 14 residues. V was shortened by 3 bases and J by 5 bases, with 14 bases between the two germline ends. Per the germline V gene, CDR1 is SGHDT and CDR2 is YYEEEE. Here the CDR3 reads CASSWGQFSTEAFF. The CDR3 nucleotides are TGTGCCAGCAGCTGGGGGCAGTTTAGTACTGAAGCTTTCTTT.

The rearrangement links TRBV19 to TRBJ2-2; the match to TRBD1 covers 9 bases. Germline CDR1 reads LNHDA; CDR2 reads SQIVND (reference sequence). V trimming: 3 bases; J trimming: 4 bases; junction bases outside the gene matches: 6. CDR3 size: 16 residues. The DNA for the CDR3 is TGTGCCAGTAGTATTGGGAGGACAGGGGCCACCGGGGAGCTGTTTTTT. Encoded protein: CASSIGRTGATGELFF.

V and J are TRBV9 and TRBJ2-3; 11 bases are shared with TRBD2. J lost 5 bases, V lost 2 bases, and 7 bases had no gene match. Germline V gives CDR1 SGDLS, CDR2 YYNGEE. The CDR3 is 16 amino acids. The DNA for the CDR3 is TGTGCCAGCAGCGTCTCGACTAGCGGGGTGGGAGATACGCAGTATTTT. Translated: CASSVSTSGVGDTQYF.

The chain uses TRBV5-1 and TRBJ2-7, with TRBD1 identical over 9 bases. V shed 7 bases and J 0 bases; nucleotides not matched to a gene: 5. Looked up from germline, CDR1 is SGHRS and CDR2 is YFSETQ. The CDR3 loop spans 14 amino acids. CDR3 sequence: CASSRDRDSYEQYF. CDR3 coding DNA: TGCGCCAGCTCTCGGGACAGGGACTCCTACGAGCAGTACTTC.

In its sample, this clone was seen a few times. This chain uses TRBV7-9 with TRBJ2-7; TRBD1 is a possible D gene (6 bases). CDR3 size: 14 residues. The germline V and J ends were trimmed by 1 base and 4 bases, with 11 bases remaining between them. Per the germline V gene, CDR1 is SEHNR and CDR2 is FQNEAQ (reference sequence). The CDR3 sequence is CASSLVGTPYEQYF. CDR3 bases: TGTGCCAGCAGCTTAGTGGGGACACCTTACGAGCAGTACTTC.

The chain links TRBV4-2 to TRBJ2-1, with 7 nucleotides matching TRBD2. J lost 0 bases, V lost 3 bases, and 11 bases had no gene match. In germline, CDR1 is LGHNA, CDR2 YNFKEQ. This CDR3 comprises 18 residues. CDR3 nucleotides: TGTGCCAGCAGCCACGCTTACGGGCGGGGGACCTCCTACAATGAGCAGTTCTTC. Translated, it gives CASSHAYGRGTSYNEQFF.

Concerning this clone: At one boundary the junction diverges from the germline segment, which might be a read error. Other DNA sequences in this specimen translate into the identical CDR3. The chain has TRBV6-1 and TRBJ2-3, with TRBD1 identical over 10 bases. The CDR3 contains 15 residues. Germline lookup yields CDR1 MNHNS and CDR2 SASEGT. CDR3 bases: TGTGCCAGCAGATGGACAGGGGGAGGCACGGATACGCAGTATTTT. Its translation is CASRWTGGGTDTQYF.

The V call is TRBV14, the J call TRBJ2-1; 8 bases fit TRBD1. The CDR3 extends over 15 amino acids. Germline V gene lookup returns CDR1 SGHDN and CDR2 FVKESK. J gave up 3 bases and V 4 bases, and 5 bases lay outside the gene matches. This CDR3 is CASSRQGAGYNEQFF. As DNA, the CDR3 is TGTGCCAGCAGCCGCCAGGGGGCGGGCTACAATGAGCAGTTCTTC.

This clone is a singleton in its sample. The chain couples TRBV5-4 to TRBJ2-1; a possible D gene is TRBD2 (7 bases). Germline V gives CDR1 SGHNT, CDR2 YYREEE (reference sequence). The CDR3 runs to 17 residues. V dropped 0 bases and J dropped 4 bases, with 17 bases sitting between them. The DNA for the CDR3 is TGTGCCAGCAGCTTGGGTCGGGGGGCCCTCATTTACAATGAGCAGTTCTTC. Translated: CASSLGRGALIYNEQFF.

The chain combines TRBV21-1 with TRBJ2-1; TRBD1 reflects the table's D call only, with no check against the DNA. TRBV21-1 constitutes a pseudogene. The CDR3 is 16 amino acids. This chain's CDR3 is CASSSSNRGRQDEQFF. The CDR3 DNA is TGTGCCAGCAGCTCCTCGAACAGGGGGAGACAGGATGAGCAGTTCTTC.

The rearrangement uses TRBV2 and TRBJ1-6, with 8 bases identical to TRBD1. The CDR3 has 14 residues. The germline CDR1 and CDR2 sequences are SNHLY and FYNNEI. With 6 bases clipped from V and 9 bases from J, the junction kept 7 bases outside the gene matches. Written as DNA, the CDR3 is TGTGCCAGCAGCGCTACAGGGGGTAGTTCACCCCTCCACTTT. Translating it yields CASSATGGSSPLHF.

The V call is TRBV28, the J call TRBJ2-7; 7 positions agree with TRBD2. CDR1 is MDHEN and CDR2 is SYDVKM in the germline V gene. V trimming: 6 bases; J trimming: 3 bases; junction bases outside the gene matches: 11. This CDR3 is built from 15 residues. The CDR3 region has the DNA TGTGCCAGCAGGACCATAGAGGGAGGGAACTACGAGCAGTACTTC. This sequence encodes CASRTIEGGNYEQYF.

The genes are TRBV6-5 and TRBJ2-7; tentative D call: TRBD1 (6 bases). The germline V gene has CDR1 MNHEY and CDR2 SVGAGI. V lost 5 bases, J lost 2 bases, and 13 bases lay in between. CDR3 length: 14 amino acids. The CDR3: CASSPDSPPYEQYF. The CDR3 DNA reads TGTGCCAGCAGTCCGGACAGTCCTCCCTACGAGCAGTACTTC.

This chain joins TRBV5-1 and TRBJ1-2, with D tentatively TRBD1 (6 bases). This CDR3 has 15 residues. Germline loops: CDR1 SGHRS, CDR2 YFSETQ. Trimming left V 4 bases short and J 8 bases short, with 21 bases between. The CDR3 nucleotides read TGCGCCAGCAGCATCGGAGGGGGGGGGACGGGCGGCTACACCTTC. Encoded protein: CASSIGGGGTGGYTF.

This clone is a singleton in its sample. The gene calls are TRBV2 and TRBJ2-7, with 10 nucleotides matching TRBD1. Germline CDR1 and CDR2: SNHLY and FYNNEI. The CDR3 sequence is 13 residues long. V lost 10 bases and J lost 5; bases outside the gene matches: 8. CDR3 sequence: CATLTGTGDEQYF. CDR3 DNA: TGTGCCACCCTAACCGGGACAGGGGACGAGCAGTACTTC.

The V and J genes are TRBV7-8 and TRBJ1-2, with a possible D match to TRBD1 (5 bases). Trimming left V 5 bases short and J 7 bases short, with 14 bases between. The CDR3 totals 13 residues. Germline CDR1 SGHVS, CDR2 FQNEAQ. The CDR3 here is CASSRGGSSGYTF. The CDR3 DNA sequence: TGTGCCAGCAGCCGTGGGGGGAGCAGTGGCTACACCTTC.

CDR3 sequence reads: CASSVGAASAGNTEAFF. CDR3 DNA: TGTGCCAGCAGCGTTGGGGCGGCTTCTGCCGGGAACACTGAAGCTTTCTTT. V is TRBV28 and J is TRBJ1-1; possibly TRBD1 for D (5 bases). The CDR3 is 17 amino acids. Trimming removed 6 bases from V and 1 base from J, with 21 bases in between. Germline CDR1 MDHEN, CDR2 SYDVKM.

The chain carries TRBV5-6 and TRBJ2-1; TRBD2 matches 7 bases. Germline V lookup: CDR1 SGHDT, CDR2 YYEEEE. The ends lost 3 bases at V and 7 bases at J; junction bases unmatched: 13. The CDR3 totals 16 residues. CDR3 loop: CASSSGRVLDRNEQFF. CDR3 nucleotides: TGTGCCAGCAGCTCGGGGAGGGTTTTAGATAGGAATGAGCAGTTCTTC. The full variable domain, in which reference TRBV5-6 and TRBJ2-1 provide the parts outside the CDR3, is DAGVTQSPTHLIKTRGQQVTLRCSPKSGHDTVSWYQQALGQGPQFIFQYYEEEERQRGNFPDRFSGHQFPNYSSELNVNALLLGDSALYLCASSSGRVLDRNEQFFGPGTRLTVL.

The J gene is TRBJ1-5, the V gene TRBV28; D remains ambiguous. Trimming stripped 10 bases from V and 2 bases from J, with 12 bases between. CDR3 length: 13 residues. The germline V gene has CDR1 MDHEN and CDR2 SYDVKM. This CDR3 reads CATILGGNQPQHF. CDR3 sequence (DNA): TGTGCCACTATTTTGGGCGGCAATCAGCCCCAGCATTTT.

The rearrangement joins TRBV7-8 to TRBJ1-6; TRBD1 agrees at 8 bases. The CDR3 runs 15 residues. Germline loops: CDR1 SGHVS, CDR2 FQNEAQ. The junction had 3 bases not matched to a gene; V was cut back by 1 base and J by 7 bases. The CDR3 bases are TGTGCCAGCAGCTTAGGGGGGACAGGAAATTCACCCCTCCACTTT. Its protein is CASSLGGTGNSPLHF. The full variable domain, rest sourced from reference TRBV7-8 and TRBJ1-6, is GAGVSQSPRYKVAKRGQDVALRCDPISGHVSLFWYQQALGQGPEFLTYFQNEAQLDKSGLPSDRFFAERPEGSVSTLKIQRTQQEDSAVYLCASSLGGTGNSPLHFGNGTRLTVT.

The chain combines TRBV7-6 with TRBJ2-7; 10 nucleotides line up with TRBD1. The trim removed 9 bases at V and 3 bases at J, leaving 5 bases unmatched. The CDR3 runs to 13 residues. CDR1 is SGHVS, CDR2 FNYEAQ, per germline. CDR3 sequence reads: CASRQGASYEQYF. In DNA form, the CDR3 reads TGTGCCAGTCGACAGGGGGCGAGCTACGAGCAGTACTTC.

This chain connects TRBV7-9 to TRBJ2-7; 7 bases are shared with TRBD1. The V gene's germline CDR1 is SEHNR and CDR2 FQNEAQ (reference sequence). J lost 6 bases, V lost 3 bases, and 11 bases had no gene match. The CDR3 extends over 15 amino acids. The CDR3 loop reads CASSFNRDSPGEQYF. CDR3 bases: TGTGCCAGCAGCTTTAACCGGGACAGCCCGGGCGAGCAGTACTTC.

The gene calls are TRBV6-5 and TRBJ1-1; 8 bases are a match to TRBD1. Unmatched junction bases numbered 5, after V lost 2 bases and J lost 0 bases. Germline CDR1 MNHEY, CDR2 SVGAGI. This CDR3 region has 16 residues. The CDR3 DNA sequence: TGTGCCAGCAGTTACGACAGGGGTGAGATGAACACTGAAGCTTTCTTT. It yields the protein CASSYDRGEMNTEAFF.